This T cell receptor (beta chain) was captured by sequencing in a study of shared clonotypes between healthy human individuals. Libraries were prepared by immunoSEQ multiplex PCR; TCRdb keeps only in-frame clonotypes and omits some of them. The sample yields some 800,000 clones, more than 85% seen once. CD45RO-negative, CCR7-positively selected cells formed the naive CD8 fraction, excluding terminally differentiated effector memory CD45RA+ cells. Those who donated, Caucasian adults without exception, all lived in Nashville, Tennessee. Trimming stripped 0 bases from V and 2 bases from J, with 16 bases between. This CDR3 region has 17 residues. Looked up from germline, CDR1 is SGDLS and CDR2 is YYNGEE. With respect to this clone: Antigen unknown.

Study outcomes and limitations: The authors sampled blood alone, and tissue repertoires likely differ. The rarefaction results pointed to incomplete sorted-subset sequencing despite large depth. Estimated clonotype richness was generally higher in naive than memory subsets.

Material for sequencing was naive CD8+ T cells sorted from blood. This sequence originates from a man under 40 in good health. The chain has TRBV9 and TRBJ2-3; the D gene could be TRBD1 or TRBD2 (5 bases each). The CDR3 DNA follows: TGTGCCAGCAGCGTAGCAAGTCACCCGGGGCCCACAGATACGCAGTATTTT. It translates to CASSVASHPGPTDTQYF.